This T cell receptor (beta chain) was captured by sequencing in a study of OX40 agonist ivuxolimab in advanced cancers. Overall study context: Given to patients was ivuxolimab, an agonistic anti-OX40 (CD134) antibody. Patients received ivuxolimab, an intravenous treatment, every 2 weeks at 0.01 to 10 mg/kg.

Findings and caveats of the study: Expanded clones were, on average, more numerous among CD8+ T cells than CD4+.

The ends lost 3 bases at V and 6 bases at J; junction bases unmatched: 6. Looked up from germline, CDR1 is SGHTA and CDR2 is FQGNSA. The CDR3 length is 16 residues. A remark on this clone: Its cognate antigen is unknown.

Clones were sequenced by immunoSEQ multiplex PCR, and TCRdb holds only the in-frame ones, with some missing. The data contain around 100,000 clones, over 75% of them singletons. Sampled blood was obtained at baseline, cycle 4 day 1, and cycle 7 day 1. Specimen: CD4+ or CD8+ T cells sorted from blood, collected in a trial of the OX40 agonist ivuxolimab. V usage is TRBV7-2 and J usage is TRBJ1-5, with 12 bases fitting TRBD1. The receptor was derived from an adult with an advanced solid tumor such as melanoma, head and neck, liver or kidney cancer. The CDR3 spells CASSFAGTGGGQPQHF. The CDR3 bases are TGTGCCAGCAGCTTCGCCGGGACAGGGGGCGGTCAGCCCCAGCATTTT.